This TCR beta chain was identified during a study of blood T cell repertoires in COVID-19 (dated by TCRdb to 2019 to 2021). With regard to the full study: Collaborator samples came from the United States, Italy and Spain and covered acute and convalescent phases of COVID-19. The prospective study material was composed of cDNA or gDNA derived from T cells, B-cell-depleted T cells, or PBMCs. Deeply sampled blood TCRbeta repertoires from subjects exposed to, actively infected with, or recovered from COVID-19 were included in the dataset. A freely available public database, intended as a resource for researchers studying the immune response to SARS-CoV-2, is where the repertoires were released. Samples came from the ongoing ImmuneRACE study (first 160 participants) plus 1,254 subjects from 6 global collaborators. Sample metadata almost always included a de-identified subject ID, COVID-19 status, age in years and sex. Where HLA class I and class II types were available, the types were taken from metadata supplied by the sample provider, not from assay-based typing.

The germline V gene gives CDR1 as SGHRS and CDR2 as YFSETQ. The CDR3 sequence holds 16 residues, the cysteine and phenylalanine included. The read is trimmed to its CDR3 DNA, 48 bases read in frame from base 1. Trimming accounts for 4 bases at V and 4 bases at J, while the number of junction bases matched to no gene is 13. The immunoSEQ Assay, a bias-controlled multiplex PCR, was used to amplify TCRbeta CDR3 regions from genomic DNA. The authors' analysis ran thus. Nucleated cell counts per sample were estimated from amplification of reference gene primers within the assay. To quantify the absolute abundance of each unique TCRbeta CDR3 rearrangement, sequence reads were collapsed and filtered. For each sample, productive Simpson clonality was calculated as the square root of Simpson's diversity index over productive rearrangements. This immuneACCESS table, as held by TCRdb, lists in-frame sequences with V and J called but not all clones. Of the missing ones, under half trace to an unresolved V gene in checked studies; the others have no known cause. V and J calls and clone size come straight from that table; D and trimming were deduced from the DNA. For this sample the table gives a few hundred thousand clones, of which roughly nine tenths were detected only once. The ten largest clones represent 1% to 1.3% of the sample.

Participants in the prospective study were enrolled through a virtual design, were aged roughly 18 to 95 years, and lived in 24 United States geographic areas. In the prospective study, cohorts were assigned on the basis of participant-reported clinical history obtained from a screening survey and a study questionnaire. ImmuneRACE Cohort 3 recovered participants were defined by two consecutive negative NP/OP PCR tests, healthcare professional clearance, or symptom resolution. Mobile phlebotomists in the prospective study collected whole blood, serum and a nasopharyngeal or oropharyngeal swab from every participant. Participants in the prospective study had the option to provide additional blood draws and questionnaires over a 2-month period. Blood samples from the prospective study were shipped frozen or at room temperature prior to DNA extraction. General study outcomes and caveats: How much clinical and demographic metadata was included differed by source and by participant, and the metadata was provided uncurated.

A note on this clone: The antigen it binds to is not known. Qualities for individual bases were not recorded, and no much larger clone is one base off.

The chain couples TRBV5-1 to TRBJ1-1, with 7 bases aligning to TRBD1. The sample consisted of PBMCs or T cells enriched from blood (not recorded which). The TCR was taken from a man aged 30 to 39 who had recovered from COVID-19. The CDR3 protein is CASSKGQGGSTTEAFF. The DNA reads TGCGCCAGCAGCAAAGGTCAGGGGGGCTCGACCACTGAAGCTTTCTTT.